These T cell receptor beta chains were read from a single sample in a study of PD-L1 blockade in urothelial cancer. Measured with immunoSEQ multiplex PCR; TCRdb has only the in-frame clones, and not every one. Of around 100,000 clones listed, under 85% are singletons. Sequenced material: PBMCs, taken around atezolizumab (anti-PD-L1) treatment. These receptors were obtained from a man in his fifties or sixties with urothelial cancer. The CDR3 runs from the conserved cysteine through the conserved F or W. D genes are given only for firm matches. Clone size is stated in some rows and not others, as once, few, many or a class when expanded.

v_gene,abundance,d_gene,j_gene,CDR3nt,CDR3aa
TRBV19,.,TRBD1,TRBJ1-2,TGTGCCACCAGACCCGGGACAGGGGGTGACTATGGCTACACCTTC,CATRPGTGGDYGYTF
TRBV28,.,.,TRBJ1-1,TGTGCCAGCAGCTTAACAGCGAACACTGAAGCTTTCTTT,CASSLTANTEAFF
TRBV5-6,.,TRBD1,TRBJ1-5,TGTGCCAGCAGCTCCACTGACAGGGGGCTATACAATCAGCCCCAGCATTTT,CASSSTDRGLYNQPQHF
TRBV6-1,.,.,TRBJ2-1,TGTGCCAGCAGTGATGCGGGTAACTACAATGAGCAGTTCTTC,CASSDAGNYNEQFF
TRBV28,.,.,TRBJ1-4,TGTGCCAGCAGTGCCCAGGGGACAACTAATGAAAAACTGTTTTTT,CASSAQGTTNEKLFF
TRBV7-9,.,.,TRBJ1-6,TGTGCCAGCAGCTTAGCTGCGTCAGGGAACTCACCCCTCCACTTT,CASSLAASGNSPLHF
TRBV18,.,TRBD2,TRBJ2-3,TGTGCCAGCTCACCTGGAAGCGGGAGAGAGACAGATACGCAGTATTTT,CASSPGSGRETDTQYF
TRBV7-9,.,TRBD1,TRBJ1-1,TGTGCCAGCAGCTCGCGCCGGGACAGGGGGGAGATGAACACTGAAGCTTTCTTT,CASSSRRDRGEMNTEAFF
TRBV19,.,TRBD1,TRBJ1-5,TGTGCCAGTAGTACAACAGGGGCGGGCCCTCTCCGGCCCCAGCATTTT,CASSTTGAGPLRPQHF
TRBV6-5,.,.,TRBJ2-7,TGTGCCAGCAGTTACAAGGCAGGGCCCTACGAGCAGTACTTC,CASSYKAGPYEQYF
TRBV9,.,TRBD1,TRBJ2-5,TGTGCCAGCAGCCCTAGCCCGACAGGGGAAGAGACCCAGTACTTC,CASSPSPTGEETQYF
TRBV6-4,once,.,TRBJ1-2,TGTGCCAGCAGTGAGGTCGAGACAGCCTATGGCTACACCTTC,CASSEVETAYGYTF
TRBV2,.,TRBD2,TRBJ2-7,TGTGCCAGCAGTGAATATATTAGCGGGACCCTCGGGAACGAGCAGTACTTC,CASSEYISGTLGNEQYF
TRBV6-1,.,.,TRBJ1-1,TGTGCCACTCTGGGGGACATCGTCCGTGAAGCTTTCTTT,CATLGDIVREAFF
TRBV2,few,.,TRBJ1-2,TGTGCCAGCAGGCGCACGGACAGAGCCTATGGCTACACCTTC,CASRRTDRAYGYTF
TRBV27,.,TRBD1,TRBJ2-5,TGTGCCAGCAGTCGTGGACAGGGAGGGACCCAGTACTTC,CASSRGQGGTQYF
TRBV5-5,.,TRBD2,TRBJ2-1,TGTGCCAGCAGCTTGCCGGGAGGGGTTGGGCAGTTCTTC,CASSLPGGVGQFF
TRBV27,.,.,TRBJ2-7,TGTGCCAGCAGTTCCATCAGGGGTTTCCACGAGCAGTACTTC,CASSSIRGFHEQYF
TRBV7-2,.,.,TRBJ2-7,TGTGCCAGCAGCTCGACTAGTCACCGCCTCGAGCAGTACTTC,CASSSTSHRLEQYF
TRBV10-3,once,TRBD1,TRBJ1-1,TGTGCCATCAGAAAAGACAGGGCCGGGACTGAAGCTTTCTTT,CAIRKDRAGTEAFF
TRBV6-5,.,.,TRBJ1-3,TGTGCCAGCACCCGGGGGGGCTCTACTGGAAACACCATATATTTT,CASTRGGSTGNTIYF
TRBV6-1,.,.,TRBJ2-7,TGTGCCAGCAGTGAAGCCACCTACGAGCAGTACTTC,CASSEATYEQYF
TRBV7-9,.,.,TRBJ2-2,TGTGCCAGCAGCTCACGCCCCCAGGGGATTTTCGGGACCGGGGAGCTGTTTTTT,CASSSRPQGIFGTGELFF
TRBV5-1,.,.,TRBJ1-4,TGCGCCAGCAGGCCCGACAAGTGGGAAAAACTGTTTTTT,CASRPDKWEKLFF
TRBV28,.,.,TRBJ1-2,TGTGCCAGCAGTAACATCTATGGCTACACCTTC,CASSNIYGYTF
TRBV30,.,TRBD2,TRBJ2-3,TGTGCCCGGGGACTAGCGGGCTCCACAGATACGCAGTATTTT,CARGLAGSTDTQYF
TRBV2,few,TRBD1,TRBJ1-6,TGTGCCAGCAGTTACAGGGGGGATAATTCACCCCTCCACTTT,CASSYRGDNSPLHF
TRBV28,.,.,TRBJ1-6,TGTGCCAGCACCGGGCACAGGGATAATTCACCCCTCCACTTT,CASTGHRDNSPLHF
TRBV10-3,.,.,TRBJ2-7,TGTGCCATCAGTGGTCAGGGAACGAACTCCTACGAGCAGTACTTC,CAISGQGTNSYEQYF
TRBV28,once,TRBD1,TRBJ2-3,TGTGCCAGCAGCCCTCCCCGGGACAGCGCCGCTAGCACAGATACGCAGTATTTT,CASSPPRDSAASTDTQYF
TRBV5-6,once,.,TRBJ2-1,TGTGCCAGCAGCTTGTTTGCGGTCTACAATGAGCAGTTCTTC,CASSLFAVYNEQFF
TRBV18,.,.,TRBJ2-7,TGTGCCAGCTCACCACCGTCTACGGGATCCTACGAGCAGTACTTC,CASSPPSTGSYEQYF
TRBV5-1,.,.,TRBJ1-2,TGCGCCAGCAGCTCGGGGGGCGCGGGTGGCTACACCTTC,CASSSGGAGGYTF
TRBV7-9,.,.,TRBJ2-5,TGTGCCAGCACTATGCTGTACCAAGAGACCCAGTACTTC,CASTMLYQETQYF
TRBV5-6,.,TRBD1,TRBJ2-7,TGTGCCAGCAGCTTGGCCGGGACAGGGGGCTACGAGCAGTACTTC,CASSLAGTGGYEQYF
TRBV6-1,.,.,TRBJ2-7,TGTGCCAGCAGTGCCCACTACGAGCAGTACTTC,CASSAHYEQYF
TRBV21-1,.,.,TRBJ1-4,TGTGCCAGCAGCAGGACAGGGCCGAATGAAAAACTGTTTTTT,CASSRTGPNEKLFF
TRBV28,few,.,TRBJ1-3,TGTGCCACCCTCCCTGATAGGGGCCGGGGAAACACCATATATTTT,CATLPDRGRGNTIYF
TRBV5-5,.,.,TRBJ1-2,TGTGCCAGCAGCTTAGGGGGACCGACTACCTATGGCTACACCTTC,CASSLGGPTTYGYTF
TRBV18,.,.,TRBJ1-3,TGTGCCAGCTCACCGGTTAAGGGGATCTCTGGAAACACCATATATTTT,CASSPVKGISGNTIYF
TRBV28,once,.,TRBJ1-1,TGTGCCAGCAGTTTATGGGGACATCCGAACACTGAAGCTTTCTTT,CASSLWGHPNTEAFF
TRBV19,large,.,TRBJ2-7,TGTGCCAGTAGTACCACAGGGACCCCCTACGAGCAGTACTTC,CASSTTGTPYEQYF
TRBV9,.,TRBD2,TRBJ2-1,TGTGCCAGCAGCTTCGCCGGGACTAGCGGCAATGAGCAGTTCTTC,CASSFAGTSGNEQFF
TRBV7-6,.,TRBD1,TRBJ2-1,TGTGCCAGCAGCTCCAGAGGACAGGGGGCGGGGTTCGGGCAGTTCTTC,CASSSRGQGAGFGQFF
TRBV28,.,TRBD2,TRBJ2-7,TGTGCCAGCAGCCAAACCGGGACTACCCCCTACGAGCAGTACTTC,CASSQTGTTPYEQYF
TRBV28,.,TRBD2,TRBJ2-1,TGTGCCAGCCGCCTTGGCGGGAGGTCGGGCAATGAGCAGTTCTTC,CASRLGGRSGNEQFF
TRBV7-9,.,.,TRBJ2-6,TGTGCCAGCAGCTTACAACAGGCTGGGGCCAACGTCCTGACTTTC,CASSLQQAGANVLTF
TRBV9,.,TRBD1,TRBJ1-1,TGTGCCAGCAGCCCGAGGGCAGGGGGCTTCACTGAAGCTTTCTTT,CASSPRAGGFTEAFF
TRBV7-2,.,.,TRBJ2-5,TGTGCCAGCAGCTCCAAGCGGGCGTACCAAGAGACCCAGTACTTC,CASSSKRAYQETQYF